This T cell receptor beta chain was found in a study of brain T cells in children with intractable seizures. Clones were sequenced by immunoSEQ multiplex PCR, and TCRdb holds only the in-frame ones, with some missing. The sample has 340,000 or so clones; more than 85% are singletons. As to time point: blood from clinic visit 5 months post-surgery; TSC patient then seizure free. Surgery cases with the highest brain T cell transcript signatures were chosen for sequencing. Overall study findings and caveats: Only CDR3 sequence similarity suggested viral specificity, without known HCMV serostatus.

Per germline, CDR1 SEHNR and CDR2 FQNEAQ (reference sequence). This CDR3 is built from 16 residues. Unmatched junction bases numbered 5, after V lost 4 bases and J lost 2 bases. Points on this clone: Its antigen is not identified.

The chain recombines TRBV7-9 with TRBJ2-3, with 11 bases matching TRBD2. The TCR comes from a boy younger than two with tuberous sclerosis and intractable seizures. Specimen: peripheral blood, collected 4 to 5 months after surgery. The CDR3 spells CASSSTSGGVTDTQYF. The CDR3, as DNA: TGTGCCAGCAGCTCCACTAGCGGGGGAGTCACAGATACGCAGTATTTT.